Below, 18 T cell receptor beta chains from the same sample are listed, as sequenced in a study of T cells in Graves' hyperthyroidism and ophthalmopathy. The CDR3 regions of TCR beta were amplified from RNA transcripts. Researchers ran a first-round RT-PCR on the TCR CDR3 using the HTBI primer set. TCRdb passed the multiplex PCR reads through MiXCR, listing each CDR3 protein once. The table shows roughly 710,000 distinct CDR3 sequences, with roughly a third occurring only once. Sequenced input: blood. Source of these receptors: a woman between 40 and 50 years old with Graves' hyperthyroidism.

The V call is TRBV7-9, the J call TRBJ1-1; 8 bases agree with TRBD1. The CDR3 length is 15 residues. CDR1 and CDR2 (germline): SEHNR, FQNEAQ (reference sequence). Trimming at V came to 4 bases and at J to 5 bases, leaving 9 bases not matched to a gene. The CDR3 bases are TGTGCCAGCAGCTCAGATAGGACAGGGTCGACTGAAGCTTTCTTT. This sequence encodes CASSSDRTGSTEAFF.

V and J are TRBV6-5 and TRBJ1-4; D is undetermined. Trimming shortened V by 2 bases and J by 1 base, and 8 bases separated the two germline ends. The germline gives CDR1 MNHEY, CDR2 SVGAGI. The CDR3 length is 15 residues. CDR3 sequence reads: CASSYEARTNEKLFF. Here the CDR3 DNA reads TGTGCCAGCAGTTACGAGGCCAGAACTAATGAAAAACTGTTTTTT.

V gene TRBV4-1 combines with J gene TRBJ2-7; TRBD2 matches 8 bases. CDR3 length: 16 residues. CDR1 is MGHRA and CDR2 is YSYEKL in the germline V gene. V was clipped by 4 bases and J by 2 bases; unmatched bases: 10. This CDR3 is CASSPRSGSYTYEQYF. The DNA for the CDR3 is TGCGCCAGCAGCCCGCGAAGCGGGAGCTATACCTACGAGCAGTACTTC.

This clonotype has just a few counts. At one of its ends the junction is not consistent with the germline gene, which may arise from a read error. CDR3 nucleotide sequence: TGTGCCAGCAGTGACCTGGAGGGGTGGAAGGTTGGTTACACTGAAGCTTTCTTT. As protein: CASSDLEGWKVGYTEAFF. The genes are TRBV10-3 and TRBJ1-1; TRBD1 is a possible D gene (5 bases). The CDR3 contains 18 residues. The V gene's germline CDR1 is ENHRY and CDR2 SYGVKD.

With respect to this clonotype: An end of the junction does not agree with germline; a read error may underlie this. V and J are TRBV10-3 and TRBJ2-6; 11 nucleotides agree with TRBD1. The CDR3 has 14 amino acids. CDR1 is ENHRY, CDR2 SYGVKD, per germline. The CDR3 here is CAISPGQGVNVLTF. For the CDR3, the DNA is TGTGCCATCAGTCCGGGACAGGGGGTCAACGTCCTGACTTTC.

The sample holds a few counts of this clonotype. CDR3: CASSSGTAVSLNYGYTF. CDR3 DNA: TGCGCCAGCAGCTCGGGGACAGCCGTCTCTCTTAACTATGGCTACACCTTC. This sequence joins TRBV5-1 and TRBJ1-2; 7 nucleotides align to TRBD1. This CDR3 comprises 17 residues. Germline V gene data show CDR1 as SGHRS and CDR2 as YFSETQ. With V trimmed by 3 bases and J by 1 base, 12 bases remained unmatched.

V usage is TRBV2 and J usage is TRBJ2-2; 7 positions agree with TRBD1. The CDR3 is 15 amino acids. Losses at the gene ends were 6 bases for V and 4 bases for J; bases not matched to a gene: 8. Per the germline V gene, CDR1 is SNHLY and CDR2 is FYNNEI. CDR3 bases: TGTGCCAGCAGGGGGACAGCGACAATCACCGGGGAGCTGTTTTTT. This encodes CASRGTATITGELFF. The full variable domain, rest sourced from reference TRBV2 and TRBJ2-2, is EPEVTQTPSHQVTQMGQEVILRCVPISNHLYFYWYRQILGQKVEFLVSFYNNEISEKSEIFDDQFSVERPDGSNFTLKIRSTKLEDSAMYFCASRGTATITGELFFGEGSRLTVL.

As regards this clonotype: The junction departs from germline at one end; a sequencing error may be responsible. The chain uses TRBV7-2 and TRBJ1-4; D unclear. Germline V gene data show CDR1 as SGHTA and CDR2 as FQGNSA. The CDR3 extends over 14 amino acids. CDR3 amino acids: CASSLGADNEKLVF. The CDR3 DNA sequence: TGTGCCAGCAGCTTAGGAGCTGATAATGAAAAACTGGTTTTT.

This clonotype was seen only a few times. The CDR3 DNA is TGTGCCAGCAGCTTGGATAGAGTAGGTTACGAGCAGTACTTC. Its translation: CASSLDRVGYEQYF. This chain connects TRBV5-4 to TRBJ2-7, with D uncertain. Germline assignment: CDR1 SGHNT and CDR2 YYREEE (reference sequence). The CDR3 covers 14 residues. Deletions cut 0 bases from V and 4 bases from J, with 11 bases between.

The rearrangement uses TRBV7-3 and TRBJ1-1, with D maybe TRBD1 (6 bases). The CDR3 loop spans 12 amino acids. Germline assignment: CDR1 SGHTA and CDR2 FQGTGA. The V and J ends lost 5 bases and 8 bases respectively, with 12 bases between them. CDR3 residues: CASSTGIEEAFF. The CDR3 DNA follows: TGTGCCAGCAGCACAGGGATCGAGGAAGCTTTCTTT.

CDR3 protein: CASRSGVGVSNQPQHF. Here the CDR3 DNA reads TGTGCCAGCAGGAGCGGCGTCGGGGTGAGCAATCAGCCCCAGCATTTT. The chain carries TRBV6-5 and TRBJ1-5, with D unclear. The ends were cut back, 6 bases at V and 1 base at J, with 16 bases in the middle. This CDR3 is built from 16 residues. Germline CDR1 is MNHEY and CDR2 is SVGAGI.

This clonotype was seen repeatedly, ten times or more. The DNA for the CDR3 is TGCAGTGCTAGGGGAACGGGCTACGAGCAGTACTTC. Amino acid sequence: CSARGTGYEQYF. The chain carries TRBV20-1 and TRBJ2-7; D is uncertain. The CDR3 runs 12 residues. The V end was cut by 3 bases, the J end by 3 bases, with 9 bases between. CDR1 and CDR2 (germline): DFQATT, SNEGSKA (reference sequence).

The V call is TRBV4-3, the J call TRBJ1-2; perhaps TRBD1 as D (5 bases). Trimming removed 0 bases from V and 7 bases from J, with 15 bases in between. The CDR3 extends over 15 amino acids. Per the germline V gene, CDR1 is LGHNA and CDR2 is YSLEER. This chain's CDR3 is CASSQDLRDSPGYTF. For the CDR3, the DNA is TGCGCCAGCAGCCAAGATCTGCGGGACTCACCTGGCTACACCTTC.

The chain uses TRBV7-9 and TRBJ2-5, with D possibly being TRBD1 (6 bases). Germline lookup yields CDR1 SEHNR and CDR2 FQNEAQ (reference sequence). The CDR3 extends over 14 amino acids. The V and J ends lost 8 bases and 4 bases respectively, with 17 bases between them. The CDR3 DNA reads TGTGCCAGCTCACCGGACAGCCGTGGAGAGACCCAGTACTTC. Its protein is CASSPDSRGETQYF.

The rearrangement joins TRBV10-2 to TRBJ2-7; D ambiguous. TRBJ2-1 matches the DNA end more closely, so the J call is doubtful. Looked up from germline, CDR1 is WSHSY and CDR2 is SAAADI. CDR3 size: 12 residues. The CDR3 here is CASAVTPGEQFF. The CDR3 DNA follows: TGCGCCAGTGCGGTAACCCCGGGTGAGCAGTTCTTC.

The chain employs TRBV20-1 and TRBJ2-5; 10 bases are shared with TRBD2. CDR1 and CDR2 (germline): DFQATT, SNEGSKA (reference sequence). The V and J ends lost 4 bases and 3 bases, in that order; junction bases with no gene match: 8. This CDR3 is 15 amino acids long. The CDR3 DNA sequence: TGCAGTGCTATGGGGCTAGCGGGGGCAGAAGAGACCCAGTACTTC. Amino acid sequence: CSAMGLAGAEETQYF.

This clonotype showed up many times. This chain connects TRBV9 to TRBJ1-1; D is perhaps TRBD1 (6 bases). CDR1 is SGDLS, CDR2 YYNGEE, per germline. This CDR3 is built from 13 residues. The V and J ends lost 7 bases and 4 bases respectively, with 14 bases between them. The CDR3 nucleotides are TGTGCCAGCGGGGTAGGGGGGAGCACTGAAGCTTTCTTT. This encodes CASGVGGSTEAFF.

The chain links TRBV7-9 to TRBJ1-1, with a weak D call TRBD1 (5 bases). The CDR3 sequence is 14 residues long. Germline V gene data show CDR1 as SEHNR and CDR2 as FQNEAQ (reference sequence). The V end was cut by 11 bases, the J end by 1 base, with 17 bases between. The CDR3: CAWSVYGGNTEAFF. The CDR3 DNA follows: TGTGCCTGGAGTGTATACGGGGGGAACACTGAAGCTTTCTTT.